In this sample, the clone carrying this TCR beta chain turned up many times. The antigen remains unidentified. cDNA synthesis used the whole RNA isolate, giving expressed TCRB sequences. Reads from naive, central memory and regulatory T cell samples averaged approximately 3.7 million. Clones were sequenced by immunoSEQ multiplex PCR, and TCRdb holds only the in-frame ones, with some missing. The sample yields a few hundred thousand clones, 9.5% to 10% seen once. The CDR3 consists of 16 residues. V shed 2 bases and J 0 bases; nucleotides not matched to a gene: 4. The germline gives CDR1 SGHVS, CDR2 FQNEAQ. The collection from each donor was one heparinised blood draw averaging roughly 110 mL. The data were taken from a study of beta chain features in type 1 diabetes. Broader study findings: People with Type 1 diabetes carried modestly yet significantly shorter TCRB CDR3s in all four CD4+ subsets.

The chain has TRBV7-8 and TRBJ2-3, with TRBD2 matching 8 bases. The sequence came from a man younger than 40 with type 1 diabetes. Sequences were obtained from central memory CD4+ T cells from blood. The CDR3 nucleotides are TGTGCCAGCAGCTTACGCGGGAGGACTAGCACAGATACGCAGTATTTT. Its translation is CASSLRGRTSTDTQYF.